Presented here are 8 T cell receptor beta chains from one specimen sequenced in a study of blood T cells in healthy people across ages. Primed by a sample-barcoded 5' primer and a J-beta primer mix, a second PCR proceeded for 7 to 11 cycles. Each CDR3 protein gets one entry after TCRdb re-called the 5' RACE reads with MiXCR. The sample shows 750,000 to 850,000 distinct CDR3 sequences, around 25% of them seen only once. These data are also associated with another study on T cells of mothers and their children.

The specimen sequenced was blood. The receptors originated from a boy between 5 and 17 years old in good health.

V usage is TRBV4-3 and J usage is TRBJ2-3, with 7 bases matching TRBD2. The germline V gene has CDR1 LGHNA and CDR2 YSLEER. V shed 0 bases and J 2 bases; nucleotides not matched to a gene: 8. CDR3 length equals 17 residues. The CDR3, as DNA: TGCGCCAGCAGCCAAGATTTTGGGGGGGGGTTCACAGATACGCAGTATTTT. Its protein product is CASSQDFGGGFTDTQYF.

There are a few counts of this clonotype. CDR3: CASSQFLGSGNTIYF. CDR3 bases: TGCGCCAGCAGCCAATTTTTGGGCTCTGGAAACACCATATATTTT. This chain connects TRBV4-3 to TRBJ1-3, with no clear D. Germline CDR1 and CDR2: LGHNA and YSLEER. The length of the CDR3 is 15 residues. V was shortened by 2 bases and J by 0 bases, with 8 bases between the two germline ends.

Note on this clonotype: This may be a read error, as it is one base from a much larger clone. The chain links TRBV20-1 to TRBJ2-7; 10 bases match TRBD2. The CDR3 consists of 14 residues. With 5 bases clipped from V and 5 bases from J, the junction kept 9 bases outside the gene matches. CDR1 and CDR2 (germline): DFQATT, SNEGSKA (reference sequence). CDR3 in amino acids: CSAPGTSVSHEQYF. CDR3 sequence (DNA): TGCAGTGCTCCCGGGACTAGCGTGAGCCACGAGCAGTACTTC.

The sample holds a few counts of this clonotype. V and J are TRBV6-1 and TRBJ2-5, with D maybe TRBD2 (6 bases). Deletions cut 2 bases from V and 4 bases from J, with 11 bases between. Germline V gives CDR1 MNHNS, CDR2 SASEGT. CDR3 length: 14 amino acids. The chain's CDR3 is CASSETLGGETQYF. The CDR3 DNA reads TGTGCCAGCAGTGAAACCCTGGGGGGAGAGACCCAGTACTTC.

J is TRBJ2-2 and V is TRBV27; 10 bases match TRBD1. Germline trimming cut 4 bases from V and 3 bases from J; bases unmatched to any gene: 8. This CDR3 is 17 amino acids long. The germline V gene has CDR1 MNHEY and CDR2 SMNVEV (reference sequence). CDR3 sequence (DNA): TGTGCCAGCAGTTATGCGGGGACAGGGGTTTACACCGGGGAGCTGTTTTTT. It codes for CASSYAGTGVYTGELFF.

This clonotype has more than one count but fewer than ten. This chain uses TRBV4-3 with TRBJ1-1; D call uncertain. This CDR3 spans 15 amino acids. The germline V gene encodes CDR1 LGHNA and CDR2 YSLEER. V shed 0 bases and J shed 5 bases, with 13 bases lying between them. The CDR3 DNA reads as TGCGCCAGCAGCCAAGAAACGGACCTCTGGACTGAAGCTTTCTTT. Translation: CASSQETDLWTEAFF.

This clonotype was detected ten times or more. The V and J genes are TRBV11-2 and TRBJ2-2; 10 bases are shared with TRBD2. Per the germline V gene, CDR1 is SGHAT and CDR2 is FQNNGV. The CDR3 loop spans 15 amino acids. With V trimmed by 5 bases and J by 1 base, 1 base remained unmatched. The DNA for the CDR3 is TGTGCCAGCAGCCGGACTAGCGGGAACACCGGGGAGCTGTTTTTT. Translation gives CASSRTSGNTGELFF.

The rearrangement links TRBV20-1 to TRBJ2-3; 9 bases map to TRBD2. Germline V gene sequence: CDR1 DFQATT, CDR2 SNEGSKA (reference sequence). CDR3 length: 16 residues. After removal of 1 base from V and 4 bases from J, the junction contained 9 bases not matched to a gene. The CDR3 bases are TGCAGTGCTAGAGGCGGTAGCGGGAGACGGGCAGATACGCAGTATTTT. The encoded protein is CSARGGSGRRADTQYF.